The clone carrying this T cell receptor beta chain was seen a handful of times. Next came a second PCR, run for about 7 to 12 cycles, which used a sample-barcoded 5' primer along with a J-beta primer mix. Tags on each cDNA molecule came from a template-switch adaptor with 12 random nucleotides. Each CDR3 protein is one row after TCRdb ran MiXCR on the 5' RACE reads. The sample comprises 1.5 million to 2 million distinct CDR3 sequences, roughly 27% of which are singletons, and 7% to 9% rests with the top ten. This specimen comes from a study of blood T cells in healthy people across ages. V was shortened by 7 bases and J by 6 bases, with 13 bases between the two germline ends. There are 12 residues in the CDR3. Germline V gene sequence: CDR1 SQVTM, CDR2 ANQGSEA.

Material: blood. The clonotype originates from a woman between 25 and 40 years old in good health. The V and J genes are TRBV29-1 and TRBJ1-5; D gene unclear. CDR3 amino acids: CSARDWGQPQHF. The CDR3 region has the DNA TGCAGCGCAAGAGATTGGGGTCAGCCCCAGCATTTT. Using reference TRBV29-1 and TRBJ1-5 for the parts outside the CDR3, the full variable domain is SAVISQKPSRDICQRGTSLTIQCQVDSQVTMMFWYRQQPGQSLTLIATANQGSEATYESGFVIDKFPISRPNLTFSTLTVSNMSPEDSSIYLCSARDWGQPQHFGDGTRLSIL.